This T cell receptor beta chain stems from a study of early T cells in non-severe SARS-CoV-2 infection. The TCR library protocol attached unique molecular identifiers to the individual cDNA molecules. TCRdb re-called the 5' RACE reads through MiXCR, storing one row per CDR3 protein. This sample has some 120,000 distinct CDR3 sequences, with under 15% found just once. CDR1 is MNHEY and CDR2 is SMNVEV in the germline V gene (reference sequence). The CDR3 runs 16 residues. The junction had 12 bases not matched to a gene; V was cut back by 5 bases and J by 4 bases. Source material: whole blood. The TCR sequence derives from an adult who was a healthcare worker with PCR-confirmed SARS-CoV-2 infection or an uninfected control (not recorded which). This rearrangement joins TRBV27 to TRBJ2-7, with 9 bases lining up with TRBD2. The chain's CDR3 is CASSEVWVAGVYEQYF. CDR3 nucleotide sequence: TGTGCCAGCAGTGAGGTTTGGGTAGCGGGGGTTTACGAGCAGTACTTC.